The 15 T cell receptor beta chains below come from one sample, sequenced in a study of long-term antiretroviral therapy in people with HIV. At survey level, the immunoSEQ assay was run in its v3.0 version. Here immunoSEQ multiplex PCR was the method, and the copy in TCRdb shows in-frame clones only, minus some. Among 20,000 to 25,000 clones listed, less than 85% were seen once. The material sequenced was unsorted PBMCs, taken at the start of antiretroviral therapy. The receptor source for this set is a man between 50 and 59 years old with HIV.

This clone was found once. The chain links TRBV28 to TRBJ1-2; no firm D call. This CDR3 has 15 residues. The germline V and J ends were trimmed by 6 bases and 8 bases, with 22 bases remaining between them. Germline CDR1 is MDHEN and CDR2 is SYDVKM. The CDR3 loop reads CASSPTSGDPQGYTF. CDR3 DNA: TGTGCCAGCAGCCCCACCTCCGGGGATCCGCAGGGCTACACCTTC.

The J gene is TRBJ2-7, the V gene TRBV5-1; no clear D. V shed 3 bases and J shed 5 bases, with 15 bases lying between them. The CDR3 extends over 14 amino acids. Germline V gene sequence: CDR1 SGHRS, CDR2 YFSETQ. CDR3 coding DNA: TGCGCCAGCAGCTCCGAACGAAGTACCCACGAGCAGTACTTC. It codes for CASSSERSTHEQYF.

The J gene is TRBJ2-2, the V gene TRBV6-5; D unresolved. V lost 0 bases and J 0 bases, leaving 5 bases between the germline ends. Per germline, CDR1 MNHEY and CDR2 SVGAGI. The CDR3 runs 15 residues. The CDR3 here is CASSYSPANTGELFF. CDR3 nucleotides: TGTGCCAGCAGTTACTCCCCAGCGAACACCGGGGAGCTGTTTTTT.

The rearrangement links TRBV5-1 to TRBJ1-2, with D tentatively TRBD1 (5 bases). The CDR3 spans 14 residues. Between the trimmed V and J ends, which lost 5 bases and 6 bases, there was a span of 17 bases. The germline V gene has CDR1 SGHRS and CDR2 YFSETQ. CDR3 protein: CASRSNPGTDGYTF. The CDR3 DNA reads TGCGCCAGCAGGTCCAACCCGGGGACGGATGGCTACACCTTC.

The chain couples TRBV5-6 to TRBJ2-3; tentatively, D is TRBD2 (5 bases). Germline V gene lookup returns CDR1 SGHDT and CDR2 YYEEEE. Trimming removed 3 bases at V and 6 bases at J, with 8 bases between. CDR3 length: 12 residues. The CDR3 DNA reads TGTGCCAGCAGCTCCGGGGAGGATACGCAGTATTTT. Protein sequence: CASSSGEDTQYF.

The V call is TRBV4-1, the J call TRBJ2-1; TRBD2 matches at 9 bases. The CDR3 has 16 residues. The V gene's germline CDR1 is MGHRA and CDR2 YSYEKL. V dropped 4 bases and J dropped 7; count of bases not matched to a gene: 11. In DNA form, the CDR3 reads TGCGCCAGCAGCCCTTTAGGGAGCGGGAGGAGGAATGAGCAGTTCTTC. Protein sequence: CASSPLGSGRRNEQFF.

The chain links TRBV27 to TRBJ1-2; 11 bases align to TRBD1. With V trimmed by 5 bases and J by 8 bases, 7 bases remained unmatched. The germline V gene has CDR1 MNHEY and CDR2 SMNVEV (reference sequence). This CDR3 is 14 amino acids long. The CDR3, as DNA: TGTGCCAGCAGTCCGCGGGACAGGGGGACCGGCTACACCTTC. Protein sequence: CASSPRDRGTGYTF.

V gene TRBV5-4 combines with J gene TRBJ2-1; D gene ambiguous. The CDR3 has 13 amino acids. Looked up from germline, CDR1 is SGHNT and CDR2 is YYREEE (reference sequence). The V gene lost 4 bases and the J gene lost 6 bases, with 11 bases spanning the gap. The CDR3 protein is CASSPEISNEQFF. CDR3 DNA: TGTGCCAGCAGCCCAGAGATTAGCAATGAGCAGTTCTTC.

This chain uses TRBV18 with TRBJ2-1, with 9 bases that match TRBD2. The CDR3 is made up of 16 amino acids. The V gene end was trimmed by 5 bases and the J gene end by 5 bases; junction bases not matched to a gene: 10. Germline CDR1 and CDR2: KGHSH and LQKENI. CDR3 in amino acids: CASSVTLASGNNEQFF. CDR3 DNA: TGTGCCAGCTCAGTTACGTTGGCTAGCGGGAACAATGAGCAGTTCTTC.

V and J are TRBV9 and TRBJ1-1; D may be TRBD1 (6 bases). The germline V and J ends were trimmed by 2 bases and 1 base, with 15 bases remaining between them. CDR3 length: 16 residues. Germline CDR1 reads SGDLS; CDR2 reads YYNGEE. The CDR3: CASSVQPGQSNTEAFF. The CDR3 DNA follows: TGTGCCAGCAGCGTTCAACCCGGACAGTCGAACACTGAAGCTTTCTTT.

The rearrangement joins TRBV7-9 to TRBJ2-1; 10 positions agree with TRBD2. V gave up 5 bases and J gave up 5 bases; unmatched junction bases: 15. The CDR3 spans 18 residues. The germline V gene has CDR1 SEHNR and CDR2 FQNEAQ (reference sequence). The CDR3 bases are TGTGCCAGCAGCCTCCCGCTAAGGGCTAGCGGGAGAGACAATGAGCAGTTCTTC. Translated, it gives CASSLPLRASGRDNEQFF.

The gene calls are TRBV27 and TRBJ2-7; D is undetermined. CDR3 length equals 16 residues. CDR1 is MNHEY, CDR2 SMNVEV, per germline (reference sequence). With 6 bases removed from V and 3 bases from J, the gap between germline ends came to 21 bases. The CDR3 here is CASRSRTDLMNYEQYF. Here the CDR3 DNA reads TGTGCCAGCAGGTCAAGGACCGACTTGATGAACTACGAGCAGTACTTC.

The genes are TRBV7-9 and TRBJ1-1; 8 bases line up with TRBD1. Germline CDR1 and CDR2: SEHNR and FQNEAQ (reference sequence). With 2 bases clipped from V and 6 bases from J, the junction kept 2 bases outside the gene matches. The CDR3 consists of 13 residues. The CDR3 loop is CASSLMTGAEAFF. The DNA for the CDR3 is TGTGCCAGCAGCTTAATGACAGGGGCTGAAGCTTTCTTT.

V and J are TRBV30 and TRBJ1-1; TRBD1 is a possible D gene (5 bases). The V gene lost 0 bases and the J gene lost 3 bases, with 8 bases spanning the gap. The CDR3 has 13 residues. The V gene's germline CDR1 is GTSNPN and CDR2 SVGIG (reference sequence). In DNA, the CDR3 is TGTGCCTGGAGTGTATCAGGGTACACTGAAGCTTTCTTT. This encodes CAWSVSGYTEAFF.

Here the CDR3 DNA reads TGTGCCAGTGAATCGACCGGGGAGCTGTTTTTT. Translated, it gives CASESTGELFF. The chain uses TRBV7-8 and TRBJ2-2; no clear D gene. The CDR3 is 11 amino acids. V lost 9 bases to trimming and J lost 5 bases, with 7 bases between them. Germline CDR1 is SGHVS and CDR2 is FQNEAQ.